Included here is one T cell receptor beta chain sequence, with context. What it binds is not known. Its ends do not fully match the called genes, so a read error is possible. The read terminates 3 residues before the CDR3 end, so the remaining end is supplied by the germline J gene. The entry originates in a study of T cells in women clearing cervical HPV infection. Looking at the study overall: Case blood was drawn a median about 23 weeks after lesion detection. With HLA typing for only a few women, HLA confounding remains possible. Study outcomes and limitations: Cases and controls were distinguished at AUC just under 0.85 by richness and V genes.

The CDR3 loop spans 16 amino acids. The V gene's germline CDR1 is LGHNA and CDR2 YNFKEQ. Profiling relied on immunoSEQ multiplex PCR, and the TCRdb table lists in-frame clones only, not all of them. Reported are more than 20,000 clones; the ten largest clones contain 5.5% to 8%. Specimen: blood buffy coat. V usage is TRBV4-2 and J usage is TRBJ2-2; tentatively, D is TRBD1 (6 bases). This clonotype was obtained from a woman aged 18 to 75 with a cervical HPV16 infection that either progressed to CIN3+ or cleared (not recorded which). The CDR3 DNA, read in part, is TGCGCCAGCAGCCAAGAGGTAACAGGGCGTACCGGGGAG. It codes for CASSQEVTGRTGE. The CDR3 reads in full as CASSQEVTGRTGELFF.